This TCR beta chain came from a study of cytomegalovirus exposure and HLA in healthy donors. Regarding the study as a whole: Researchers counted approximately 160 TCR beta chains as cytomegalovirus-associated. Reported results showed that the classifier diagnosed cytomegalovirus status with high specificity and sensitivity. In all likelihood, a cluster of highly shared sequence variants was a sequencing artifact. Most of the TCR beta V segments (in an earlier analysis) were productive either about 87% or about 30% of the time.

Note on this clone: Its matching antigen is unknown.

Germline V CDR1 and CDR2: MGHRA, YSYEKL. The CDR3 covers 15 residues. Trimming shortened V by 0 bases and J by 3 bases, and 11 bases separated the two germline ends. Primers: 60 Vbeta forward and 13 Jbeta reverse. Some clones are missing from TCRdb's copy, which holds only in-frame ones; the method was immunoSEQ multiplex PCR. Altogether around 130,000 clones are present, around 80% being singletons, with the ten largest covering roughly 2.5%. The specimen sequenced was PBMCs. The chain joins TRBV4-1 to TRBJ1-2; D is possibly TRBD1 (5 bases). The source of this sequence is a man over 45 in good health and CMV-seronegative. The CDR3 bases are TGCGCCAGCAGCCAAGAAGACAGATCCGACTATGGCTACACCTTC. Its protein product is CASSQEDRSDYGYTF.